This record covers a single TCR beta chain. Its antigen is not identified. This sample is drawn from a study of post-analysis software for immune sequencing data. Study-wide results and caveats: TRBV5-6, TRBV5-1 and TRBV20-1 were among five TRBV segments more frequent in patients than controls.

Built from TCR beta cDNA, the libraries had unique molecular identifiers in them. From around 0.96 to 9.9 million T cells, 400,000 to 650,000 cDNA molecules were obtained. TCRdb reprocessed the PCR reads with MiXCR, giving one entry per CDR3 protein. The sample has roughly 800,000 distinct CDR3 sequences; 25% to 30% are singletons. V lost 4 bases to trimming and J lost 6 bases, with 10 bases between them. Germline loops: CDR1 SGHVS, CDR2 FNYEAQ. The CDR3 totals 13 residues. The TCR comes from a girl aged 10 to 17 with multiple sclerosis. The sample consisted of blood. V and J are TRBV7-6 and TRBJ1-5, with a tentative D call TRBD1 (5 bases). For the CDR3, the DNA is TGTGCCAGCAGCTCGAGAAGGGGTCAGCCCCAGCATTTT. Residues: CASSSRRGQPQHF.